This T cell receptor beta chain was identified in a study of T cells in Graves' hyperthyroidism and ophthalmopathy. Broader study findings: Peripheral blood also featured most of the thyroid clonotypes expanded above 0.001. Ophthalmopathy and stable hyperthyroidism were separated by a 13 V-J model.

RNA transcripts provided the source from which TCR beta CDR3 regions were amplified. The TCR CDR3 was amplified in a first-round RT-PCR using the HTBI primer set. TCRdb re-analysed the multiplex PCR reads in MiXCR, keeping a single row per CDR3 protein. This sample has 450,000 to 500,000 distinct CDR3 sequences; approximately 23% occur once, and the top ten carry 45% to 50%. About this clonotype: Its antigen is undetermined.

Germline V gives CDR1 SGHNT, CDR2 YYREEE (reference sequence). The V end lost 4 bases, the J end lost 2 bases, and 10 bases lay between the germline ends. The CDR3 spans 13 residues. Pregnant or lactating patients were excluded, as were those with uncontrolled infection or other autoimmune disease. The chain employs TRBV5-4 and TRBJ2-7, with a tentative D call TRBD1 (6 bases). The sequence derives from a woman in her 70s with Graves' ophthalmopathy. The sequencing input was blood. CDR3: CASSHTGTYEQYF. CDR3 DNA: TGTGCCAGCAGCCATACAGGGACCTACGAGCAGTACTTC.